Shown below are 7 T cell receptor beta chains from a single sample sequenced in a study of blood T cell repertoires in COVID-19. Profiled with immunoSEQ multiplex PCR; TCRdb holds only in-frame clones, not every one. The table has 80,000 to 100,000 clones, about 90% seen once. Sequencing input: peripheral blood. Receptors originate from a human donor with active COVID-19. The donor label of this sample is uncertain.

The rearrangement uses TRBV12-3 or TRBV12-4 and TRBJ2-2; D ambiguous. V lost 7 bases, J lost 3 bases, and 3 bases lay in between. The CDR3 is 11 amino acids. The CDR3 region is CASTYTGELFF. For the CDR3, the DNA is TGTGCCAGCACCTACACCGGGGAGCTGTTTTTT.

The chain joins TRBV7-9 to TRBJ2-5, with a weak D call TRBD2 (5 bases). With 8 bases removed from V and 5 bases from J, the gap between germline ends came to 18 bases. The CDR3 is made up of 14 amino acids. CDR1 and CDR2 from the germline V gene are SEHNR and FQNEAQ (reference sequence). The CDR3 loop is CASSYPPSGETQYF. The CDR3 bases are TGTGCCAGCTCCTACCCCCCCAGCGGCGAGACCCAGTACTTC.

The chain couples TRBV28 to TRBJ2-3; 9 nucleotides agree with TRBD2. The V and J ends lost 10 bases and 4 bases, in that order; junction bases with no gene match: 12. CDR3 length equals 15 residues. The V gene's germline CDR1 is MDHEN and CDR2 SYDVKM. The CDR3 here is CATSDAGGQADTQYF. The CDR3 coding sequence is TGTGCCACCAGCGACGCGGGGGGGCAGGCAGATACGCAGTATTTT.

This clone has more than one count but fewer than ten. This chain links TRBV28 with TRBJ1-2, with 7 nucleotides matching TRBD1. Germline values: CDR1 MDHEN, CDR2 SYDVKM. The CDR3 runs to 14 residues. V trimming: 6 bases; J trimming: 2 bases; junction bases outside the gene matches: 6. The CDR3 here is CASSLGQENYGYTF. The CDR3 DNA follows: TGTGCCAGCAGCCTAGGACAGGAGAACTATGGCTACACCTTC.

The V call is TRBV5-1, the J call TRBJ2-1, with 12 bases lining up with TRBD2. Looked up from germline, CDR1 is SGHRS and CDR2 is YFSETQ. Trimming at V came to 4 bases and at J to 5 bases, leaving 4 bases not matched to a gene. This CDR3 comprises 15 residues. The CDR3, as DNA: TGCGCCAGCAGCCTTAGGACTAGCGGGGACAATGAGCAGTTCTTC. Translation: CASSLRTSGDNEQFF.

This clone appeared a single time. Here the CDR3 DNA reads TGCGCCAGCAGCCAATCGGCTGGTCCAGCGGGGCTAACCGGACAGTACTTC. Its translation is CASSQSAGPAGLTGQYF. This rearrangement joins TRBV4-1 to TRBJ2-7, with 7 bases aligning to TRBD2. This CDR3 region has 17 residues. Germline CDR1 and CDR2: MGHRA and YSYEKL. V shed 2 bases and J 10 bases; nucleotides not matched to a gene: 20.

The V gene is TRBV2, the J gene TRBJ2-7; D is ambiguous. The germline V and J ends were trimmed by 6 bases and 2 bases, with 23 bases remaining between them. This CDR3 spans 17 amino acids. The V gene's germline CDR1 is SNHLY and CDR2 FYNNEI. The CDR3 sequence is CASSPRLGTAYTYEQYF. The CDR3 DNA sequence: TGTGCCAGCAGCCCCCGGTTAGGCACAGCATATACCTACGAGCAGTACTTC.